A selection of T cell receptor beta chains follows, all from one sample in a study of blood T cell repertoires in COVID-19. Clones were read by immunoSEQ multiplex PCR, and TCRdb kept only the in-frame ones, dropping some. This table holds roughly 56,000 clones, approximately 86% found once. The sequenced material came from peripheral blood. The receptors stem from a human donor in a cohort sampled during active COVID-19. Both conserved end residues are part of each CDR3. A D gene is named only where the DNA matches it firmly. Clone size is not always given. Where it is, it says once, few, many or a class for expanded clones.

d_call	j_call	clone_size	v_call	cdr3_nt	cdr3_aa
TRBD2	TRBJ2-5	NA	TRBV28	TGTGCCAGCAGTTCCCCCGGGACTAGTAAAGAGACCCAGTACTTC	CASSSPGTSKETQYF
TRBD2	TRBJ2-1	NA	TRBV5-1	TGCGCCAGCAGCTTAGGGGGACTAGCCTCCCATGAGCAGTTCTTC	CASSLGGLASHEQFF
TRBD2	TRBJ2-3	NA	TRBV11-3	TGTGCCAGCAGCTCACCTCGAGGACTAGCGGGAGGCGCAGATACGCAGTATTTT	CASSSPRGLAGGADTQYF
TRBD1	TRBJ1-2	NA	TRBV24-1	TGTGCCACCAGTGATCCCGGGACAGGGGATGGCTACACCTTC	CATSDPGTGDGYTF
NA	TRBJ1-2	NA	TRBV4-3	TGCGCCAGCAGCCAAGACGCAGGGAACTATGGCTACACCTTC	CASSQDAGNYGYTF
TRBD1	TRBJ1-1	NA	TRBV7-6	TGTGCCAGCAGCTCTCGACAGGGGGCGAGAACTGAAGCTTTCTTT	CASSSRQGARTEAFF
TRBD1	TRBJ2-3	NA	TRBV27	TGTGCCAGCAGCACAGGGGACCCTAGCACAGATACGCAGTATTTT	CASSTGDPSTDTQYF
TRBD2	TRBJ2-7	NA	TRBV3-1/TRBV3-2	TGTGCCAGCAGCCCAGGACTAGCGGGACTGGGCGAGCAGTACTTC	CASSPGLAGLGEQYF
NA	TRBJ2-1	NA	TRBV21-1	TGTGCCAGTAGCCCCTATTCCTCTTTAGCGGGGAGAGAGGAGCAGTTCTTC	CASSPYSSLAGREEQFF
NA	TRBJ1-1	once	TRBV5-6	TGTGCCAGCAGCCCTTGGGGCAGACAGTACACTGAAGCTTTCTTT	CASSPWGRQYTEAFF
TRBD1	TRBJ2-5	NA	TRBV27	TGTGCCAGCAGTCCCGGGACAGGGGGTCTCCAAGAGACCCAGTACTTC	CASSPGTGGLQETQYF
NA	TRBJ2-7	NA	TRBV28	TGTGCCAGCAATCTGTTCTCCGAGCAGTACTTC	CASNLFSEQYF
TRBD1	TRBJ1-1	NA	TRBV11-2	TGTGCCAGCAGGCACGAGGACAGGGCGGGGACTGAAGCTTTCTTT	CASRHEDRAGTEAFF
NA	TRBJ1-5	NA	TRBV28	TGTGCCAGCAGTTCACAGGTCGTCCATCAGCCCCAGCATTTT	CASSSQVVHQPQHF
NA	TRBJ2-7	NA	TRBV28	TGTGCCAGCAGTTTGGACAGATTGAGCTCCTACGAGCAGTACTTC	CASSLDRLSSYEQYF
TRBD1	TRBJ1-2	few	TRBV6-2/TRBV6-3	TGTGCCAGCAGCTCGACAGGGATCGGCACCTATGGCTACACCTTC	CASSSTGIGTYGYTF
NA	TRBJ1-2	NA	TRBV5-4	TGTGCCAGCAGCTTGGGTCAGTATGGCTACACCTTC	CASSLGQYGYTF
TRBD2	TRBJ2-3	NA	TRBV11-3	TGTGCCAGCAGCCCGGGATGGGTAGCGGGAGGTGCCACAGATACGCAGTATTTT	CASSPGWVAGGATDTQYF
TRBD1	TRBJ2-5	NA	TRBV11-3	TGTGCCAGCAGCCCCGGGACAGGGTGGGAGACCCAGTACTTC	CASSPGTGWETQYF
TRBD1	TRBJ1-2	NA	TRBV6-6	TGTGCCAGCAGTCCCGACAGGGACCACTATGGCTACACCTTC	CASSPDRDHYGYTF
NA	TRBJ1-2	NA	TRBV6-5	TGTGCCAGCAGTTCTGGACACAGCTATGGCTACACCTTC	CASSSGHSYGYTF
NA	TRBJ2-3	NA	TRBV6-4	TGTGCCAGCAGCGCGGCCGGCACAGATACGCAGTATTTT	CASSAAGTDTQYF
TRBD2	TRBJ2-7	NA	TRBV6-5	TGTGCCAGCACTAGCGGGAGACTATCCTACGAGCAGTACTTC	CASTSGRLSYEQYF
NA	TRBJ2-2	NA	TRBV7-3	TGTGCCAGCAGCTTAGGCGTTACGGCTAGCTTCCCCGGGGAGCTGTTTTTT	CASSLGVTASFPGELFF
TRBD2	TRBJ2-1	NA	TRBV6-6	TGTGCCAGCAGTTACTCGACCAGCGGGAGGGGGAATGAGCAGTTCTTC	CASSYSTSGRGNEQFF
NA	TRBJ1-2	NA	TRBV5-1	TGCGCCAGCAGCACGACAGGAGGAAACTATGGCTACACCTTC	CASSTTGGNYGYTF
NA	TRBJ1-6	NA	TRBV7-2	TGTGCCAGCAGCTTAGACAGCTGGAATTCACCCCTCCACTTT	CASSLDSWNSPLHF
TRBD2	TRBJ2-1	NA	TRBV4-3	TGCGCCAGCAGCCATGGAACTAGCGGTGATGAGCAGTTCTTC	CASSHGTSGDEQFF
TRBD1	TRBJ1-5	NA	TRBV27	TGTGCCAGCAGTTTCCTCCGGGACAGTCATCAGCCCCAGCATTTT	CASSFLRDSHQPQHF
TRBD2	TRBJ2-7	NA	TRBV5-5	TGTGCCAGCACCGCGGGGCTAGCGGGAGGAATGTACGAGCAGTACTTC	CASTAGLAGGMYEQYF
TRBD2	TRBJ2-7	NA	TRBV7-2	TGTGCCAGCAGCTTTGGGACTAGCCGCACCTACGAGCAGTACTTC	CASSFGTSRTYEQYF
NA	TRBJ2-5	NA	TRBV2	TGTGCCAGCAACCCCCAGGGGCGCCAAGAGACCCAGTACTTC	CASNPQGRQETQYF
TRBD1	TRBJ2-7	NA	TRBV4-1	TGCGCCAGCAGCCAAGGGGGACAGGGGCCCTACGAGCAGTACTTC	CASSQGGQGPYEQYF
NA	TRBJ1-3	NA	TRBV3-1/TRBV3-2	TGTGCCAGCTCCCCGGGGTCTGGAAACACCATATATTTT	CASSPGSGNTIYF
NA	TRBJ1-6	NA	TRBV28	TGTGCCAGCAGTAGCTCCGACAGGCTGGCCCTCCACTTT	CASSSSDRLALHF
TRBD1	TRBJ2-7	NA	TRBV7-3	TGTGCCAGCAGCTTGACAGGGACCCACGAGCAGTACTTC	CASSLTGTHEQYF
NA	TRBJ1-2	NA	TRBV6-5	TGTGCCACCGTTTATAGTTGGACTCCCTATGGCTACACCTTC	CATVYSWTPYGYTF